This T cell receptor beta chain came from a study of blood T cell repertoires in COVID-19. CDR1 is SGHAT and CDR2 is FQNNGV in the germline V gene. Unmatched junction bases numbered 8, after V lost 8 bases and J lost 1 base. The CDR3 runs 15 residues. Data came from immunoSEQ multiplex PCR; TCRdb stores just in-frame clones and leaves some out. In the table there are 160,000 or so clones, about 87% of which are singletons. This rearrangement joins TRBV11-2 to TRBJ2-4; TRBD1 agrees at 7 bases. This TCR derives from a woman aged 70-85 years with COVID-19, enrolled during active disease. Material: peripheral blood. CDR3 DNA sequence: TGTGCCAGCGGTGACAGGGTGAGGGCCAAAAACATTCAGTACTTC. It translates to CASGDRVRAKNIQYF.